This T cell receptor (beta chain) was captured by sequencing in a study of blood T cell repertoires in COVID-19. Study details: PBMCs, B-cell-depleted T cells, or T cells provided the cDNA or gDNA that made up the material.

This clone was recorded once. TCRdb's copy holds only in-frame clones and misses some; the assay was immunoSEQ multiplex PCR. The sample consists of roughly 50,000 clones, 90% to 95% of them appearing once. Sequencing was performed on peripheral blood. The clonotype comes from a man aged 45-65 years with acute or convalescent COVID-19.

Here the CDR3 DNA reads TGTGCCAGCAGCTCATCCGGGACAGGGGTGGAGACCCAGTACTTC. Translated, it gives CASSSSGTGVETQYF. V is TRBV9 and J is TRBJ2-5; TRBD1 agrees at 10 bases. The CDR3 extends over 15 amino acids. CDR1 is SGDLS and CDR2 is YYNGEE in the germline V gene. Trimming took 4 bases from V and 5 from J; bases not matched to a gene: 8.